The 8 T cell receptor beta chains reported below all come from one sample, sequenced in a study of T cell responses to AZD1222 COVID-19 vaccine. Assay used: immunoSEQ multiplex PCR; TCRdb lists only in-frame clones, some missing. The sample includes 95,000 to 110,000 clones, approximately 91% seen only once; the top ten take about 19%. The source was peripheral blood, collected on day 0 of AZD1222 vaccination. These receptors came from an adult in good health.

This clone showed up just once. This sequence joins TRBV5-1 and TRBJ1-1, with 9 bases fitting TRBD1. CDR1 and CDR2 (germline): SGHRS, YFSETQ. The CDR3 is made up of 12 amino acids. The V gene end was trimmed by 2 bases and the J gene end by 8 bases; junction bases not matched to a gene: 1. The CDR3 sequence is CASSFGTGEAFF. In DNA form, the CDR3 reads TGCGCCAGCAGCTTCGGGACAGGGGAAGCTTTCTTT.

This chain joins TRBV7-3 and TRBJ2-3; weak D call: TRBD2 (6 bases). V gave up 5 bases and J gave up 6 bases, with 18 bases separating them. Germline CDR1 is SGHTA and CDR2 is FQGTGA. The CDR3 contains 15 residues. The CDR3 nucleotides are TGTGCCAGCAGCCCGCGACTAGGGGCGGCGGATACGCAGTATTTT. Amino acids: CASSPRLGAADTQYF.

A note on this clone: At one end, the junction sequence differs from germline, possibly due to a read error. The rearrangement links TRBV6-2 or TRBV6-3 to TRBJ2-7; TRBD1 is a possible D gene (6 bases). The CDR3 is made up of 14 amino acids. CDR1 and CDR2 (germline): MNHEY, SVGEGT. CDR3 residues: CATSSGGHSYEQYF. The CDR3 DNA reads TGTGCCACCAGTAGTGGGGGACACTCCTACGAGCAGTACTTC.

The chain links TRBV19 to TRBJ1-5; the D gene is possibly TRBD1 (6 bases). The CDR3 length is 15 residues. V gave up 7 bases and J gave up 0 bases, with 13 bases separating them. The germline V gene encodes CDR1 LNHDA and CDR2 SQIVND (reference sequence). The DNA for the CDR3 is TGTGCCAGTAAGGGGGTTCCTTATAGCAATCAGCCCCAGCATTTT. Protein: CASKGVPYSNQPQHF.

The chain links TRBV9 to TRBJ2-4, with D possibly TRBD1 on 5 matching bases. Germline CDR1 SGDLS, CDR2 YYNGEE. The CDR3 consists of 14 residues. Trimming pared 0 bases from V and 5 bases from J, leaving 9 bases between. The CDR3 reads CASSVAEGENIQYF. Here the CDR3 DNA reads TGTGCCAGCAGCGTAGCGGAAGGGGAAAACATTCAGTACTTC.

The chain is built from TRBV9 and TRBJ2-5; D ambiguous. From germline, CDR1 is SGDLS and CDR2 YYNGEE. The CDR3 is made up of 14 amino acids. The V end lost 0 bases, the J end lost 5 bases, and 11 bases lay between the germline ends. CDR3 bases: TGTGCCAGCAGCGTAGAATCCCCCGCCGAGACCCAGTACTTC. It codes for CASSVESPAETQYF.

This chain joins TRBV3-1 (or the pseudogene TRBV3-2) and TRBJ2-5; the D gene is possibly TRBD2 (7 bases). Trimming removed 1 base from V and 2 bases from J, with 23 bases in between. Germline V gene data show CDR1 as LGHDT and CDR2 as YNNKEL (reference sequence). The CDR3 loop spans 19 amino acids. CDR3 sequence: CASSQVLPLVGGPQETQYF. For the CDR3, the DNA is TGTGCCAGCAGCCAAGTTCTCCCACTAGTGGGGGGGCCACAAGAGACCCAGTACTTC.

CDR3 residues: CASSKVFGTGGDYGYTF. The CDR3 DNA reads TGTGCCAGTAGTAAGGTCTTCGGGACAGGGGGTGACTATGGCTACACCTTC. The chain carries TRBV19 and TRBJ1-2; TRBD1 agrees at 11 bases. The CDR3 is 17 amino acids. V lost 4 bases and J lost 3; bases outside the gene matches: 10. From germline, CDR1 is LNHDA and CDR2 SQIVND (reference sequence).